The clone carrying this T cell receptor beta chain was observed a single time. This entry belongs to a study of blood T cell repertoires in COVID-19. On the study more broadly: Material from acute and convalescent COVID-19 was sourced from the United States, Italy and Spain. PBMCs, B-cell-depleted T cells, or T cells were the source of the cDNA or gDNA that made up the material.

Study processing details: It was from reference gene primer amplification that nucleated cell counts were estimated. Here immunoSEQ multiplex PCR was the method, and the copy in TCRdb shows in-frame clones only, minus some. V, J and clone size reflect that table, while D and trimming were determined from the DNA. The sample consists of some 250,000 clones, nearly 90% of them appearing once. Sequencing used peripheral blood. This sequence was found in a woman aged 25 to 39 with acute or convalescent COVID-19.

In DNA form, the CDR3 reads TGCGCCAGCAGCCAAGTGGGGGCCCCCACAGATACGCAGTATTTT. It codes for CASSQVGAPTDTQYF. The chain employs TRBV4-3 and TRBJ2-3, with a weak D call TRBD1 (6 bases). The CDR3 consists of 15 residues. The germline gives CDR1 LGHNA, CDR2 YSLEER. With 1 base removed from V and 2 bases from J, the gap between germline ends came to 10 bases.